A selection of T cell receptor beta chains follows, all from one sample in a study of shared clonotypes between healthy human individuals. Using immunoSEQ multiplex PCR, the repertoire was profiled, and TCRdb retains in-frame clones only, with some absent. The sample includes around 1.9 million clones, around 93% seen only once; the top ten take 1.5% to 2%. Source material: naive CD8+ T cells from PBMCs. Receptors were obtained from a man in his late teens or twenties in good health. Some clones in this sample may be carry-over from other donors' samples. The CDR3 runs from the conserved cysteine through the conserved F or W. The order of the fields is CDR3 length, D gene, J gene, V gene, CDR3 DNA, CDR3 protein. A D gene is named only where the DNA matches it firmly.

14,TRBD2,TRBJ2-7,TRBV27,TGTGCCAGCAGTCCCGGACTAGCGGCTTACGAGCAGTACTTC,CASSPGLAAYEQYF
13,.,TRBJ2-7,TRBV4-1,TGCGCCAGCAGCCAAGATTTGGCCTACGAGCAGTACTTC,CASSQDLAYEQYF
14,TRBD1,TRBJ1-2,TRBV5-1,TGCGCCAGCAGCCCGGAGGACAGGGTGCATGGCTACACCTTC,CASSPEDRVHGYTF
15,.,TRBJ1-1,TRBV6-5,TGTGCCAGCAGCCCTATCTGGGACGGTTACACTGAAGCTTTCTTT,CASSPIWDGYTEAFF
16,.,TRBJ2-6,TRBV27,TGTGCCAGCAGTTTCGTTTCGGACTCTGGGGCCAACGTCCTGACTTTC,CASSFVSDSGANVLTF
14,TRBD1,TRBJ2-7,TRBV2,TGTGCCAGCAGGAAGGCAGGGGGATTCTACGAGCAGTACTTC,CASRKAGGFYEQYF
17,TRBD2,TRBJ2-2,TRBV27,TGTGCCAGCACAGTTAGGACAGCGGGAGGGCCTGGCGGGGAGCTGTTTTTT,CASTVRTAGGPGGELFF
17,TRBD2,TRBJ2-5,TRBV9,TGTGCCAGCAACCCAGATGGTAGCGGGAGGCCCCAAGAGACCCAGTACTTC,CASNPDGSGRPQETQYF
15,TRBD2,TRBJ2-1,TRBV14,TGTGCCAGCAGCCACGGGACTAGCTTCTACAATGAGCAGTTCTTC,CASSHGTSFYNEQFF
12,.,TRBJ2-1,TRBV10-2,TGCGCCAGCGGACTATCACCAGTAGAGCAGTTCTTC,CASGLSPVEQFF
17,.,TRBJ2-2,TRBV9,TGTGCCAGCAGCTTACCTTCCAGCGGAACGAACACCGGGGAGCTGTTTTTT,CASSLPSSGTNTGELFF
14,.,TRBJ1-1,TRBV4-1,TGCGCCAGCAGCCCCCTACAGGCCTCCTCTGAAGCTTTCTTT,CASSPLQASSEAFF